The clone carrying this TCR beta chain was detected ten times or more. The sample originates from a study of identical twins. A single record per CDR3 protein comes from TCRdb applying MiXCR to the 5' RACE reads. The sample records about 200,000 distinct CDR3 sequences, approximately 8.3% being singletons. CDR3 length equals 14 residues. The germline V gene has CDR1 DFQATT and CDR2 SNEGSKA (reference sequence). V lost 4 bases and J lost 4; bases outside the gene matches: 9. This sample also appeared in a second study, on yellow fever vaccine responses in identical twins.

The chain uses TRBV20-1 and TRBJ2-7, with TRBD1 matching over 8 bases. The TCR sequence derives from a woman aged 18 to 35 in good health. The sample was memory (CD45RO+) T cells sorted from blood. CDR3 amino acids: CSATRTGSYYEQYF. The CDR3 coding sequence is TGCAGTGCTACAAGGACAGGGAGCTATTACGAGCAGTACTTC.